Each of the 21 T cell receptor beta chains below was sequenced from the same sample in a study of blood T cell repertoires in COVID-19. Method: immunoSEQ multiplex PCR; TCRdb's copy keeps in-frame clones and lacks some. This table holds 150,000 or so clones, around 80% found once. The sample consisted of peripheral blood. The receptors shown here come from a human donor with acute or convalescent COVID-19. The donor label of this sample is uncertain.

In this sample, this clone turned up a few times. The chain links TRBV7-2 to TRBJ1-6; TRBD1 is a possible D gene (5 bases). The germline gives CDR1 SGHTA, CDR2 FQGNSA. The CDR3 is 14 residues long. V lost 3 bases to trimming and J lost 7 bases, with 10 bases between them. In DNA, the CDR3 is TGTGCCAGCAGCTTGACAGCGTTGAATTCACCCCTCCACTTT. Translation: CASSLTALNSPLHF.

The genes are TRBV6-6 and TRBJ1-2, with D perhaps matching TRBD1 (5 bases). Germline lookup yields CDR1 MNHNY and CDR2 SVGAGI (reference sequence). CDR3 size: 13 residues. The V end was cut by 4 bases, the J end by 7 bases, with 13 bases between. The CDR3 here is CASSSVGRGGYTF. In DNA, the CDR3 is TGTGCCAGCAGTTCGGTTGGAAGGGGTGGCTACACCTTC.

The chain couples TRBV11-2 to TRBJ1-2; possibly TRBD1 for D (5 bases). Germline V gene sequence: CDR1 SGHAT, CDR2 FQNNGV. The CDR3 spans 14 residues. Deletions cut 0 bases from V and 7 bases from J, with 12 bases between. The CDR3: CASSLDQRGGGYTF. As DNA, the CDR3 is TGTGCCAGCAGCTTAGATCAAAGGGGAGGTGGCTACACCTTC.

This chain connects TRBV7-2 to TRBJ1-2, with 7 bases fitting TRBD1. CDR1 and CDR2 (germline): SGHTA, FQGNSA. This CDR3 has 17 amino acids. J lost 0 bases, V lost 4 bases, and 11 bases had no gene match. The CDR3: CASSYFGTASTNYGYTF. The DNA of the CDR3 is TGTGCCAGCAGCTACTTTGGGACAGCCTCAACTAACTATGGCTACACCTTC. The full variable domain, completed using reference TRBV7-2 and TRBJ1-2, is GAGVSQSPSNKVTEKGKDVELRCDPISGHTALYWYRQSLGQGLEFLIYFQGNSAPDKSGLPSDRFSAERTGGSVSTLTIQRTQQEDSAVYLCASSYFGTASTNYGYTFGSGTRLTVV.

The rearrangement links TRBV6-5 to TRBJ1-5; D uncertain. The CDR3 sequence is 13 residues long. The germline V and J ends were trimmed by 0 bases and 7 bases, with 7 bases remaining between them. CDR1 and CDR2 from the germline V gene are MNHEY and SVGAGI. The CDR3 loop reads CASSYSRSQPQHF. The CDR3 DNA reads as TGTGCCAGCAGTTACTCACGGTCGCAGCCCCAGCATTTT.

The chain carries TRBV5-8 and TRBJ2-7; 8 bases are shared with TRBD1. The V segment lost 1 base and the J segment 4 bases; nucleotides outside the gene matches: 4. Germline lookup yields CDR1 SGHTS and CDR2 YDEGEE. CDR3 length equals 14 residues. The CDR3 DNA is TGTGCCAGCAGCTTGAGGCAGGGGGCATACGAGCAGTACTTC. This sequence encodes CASSLRQGAYEQYF.

V is TRBV29-1 and J is TRBJ2-7, with a tentative D call TRBD1 (5 bases). The CDR3 is 17 residues long. V shed 4 bases and J shed 4 bases, with 26 bases lying between them. Germline V gene data show CDR1 as SQVTM and CDR2 as ANQGSEA. As DNA, the CDR3 is TGCAGCGTTGGCCAAAGTTCAAGACAGCACCTACGATACGAGCAGTACTTC. Protein sequence: CSVGQSSRQHLRYEQYF.

The chain joins TRBV7-2 to TRBJ1-6; D is uncertain. The V and J ends lost 4 bases and 5 bases respectively, with 12 bases between them. Germline V CDR1 and CDR2: SGHTA, FQGNSA. The CDR3 is made up of 15 amino acids. Written as DNA, the CDR3 is TGTGCCAGCAGCTCCCGCGAGGCTAATAATTCACCCCTCCACTTT. Its translation is CASSSREANNSPLHF.

This clone has just a few counts. The chain combines TRBV25-1 with TRBJ1-4, with 7 bases that match TRBD1. Germline V lookup: CDR1 MGHDK, CDR2 SYGVNS. The CDR3 totals 17 residues. Trimming took 5 bases from V and 3 from J; bases not matched to a gene: 12. DNA for the CDR3: TGTGCCAGCAGTCAAACCGGCAGGGGGGCCGCTAATGAAAAACTGTTTTTT. This encodes CASSQTGRGAANEKLFF.

This rearrangement joins TRBV7-2 to TRBJ2-5, with TRBD1 matching 8 bases. Germline V gene data show CDR1 as SGHTA and CDR2 as FQGNSA. Trimming cost V 5 bases and J 2 bases; bases outside gene matches: 4. CDR3 length equals 14 residues. The CDR3 here is CASSPRTGQETQYF. CDR3 nucleotide sequence: TGTGCCAGCAGCCCGCGGACAGGGCAAGAGACCCAGTACTTC.

J is TRBJ1-2 and V is TRBV5-1; tentatively, D is TRBD1 (6 bases). This CDR3 has 13 amino acids. Between the trimmed V and J ends, which lost 2 bases and 6 bases, there was a span of 11 bases. Germline V gene lookup returns CDR1 SGHRS and CDR2 YFSETQ. CDR3 residues: CASSFQGRDGYTF. In DNA, the CDR3 is TGCGCCAGCAGCTTCCAGGGGCGTGATGGCTACACCTTC.

This clone was recorded a few times. This rearrangement joins TRBV2 to TRBJ1-5, with 9 bases lining up with TRBD1. There are 15 residues in the CDR3. The V segment lost 4 bases and the J segment 3 bases; nucleotides outside the gene matches: 4. Looked up from germline, CDR1 is SNHLY and CDR2 is FYNNEI. In nucleotides, the CDR3 is TGTGCCAGCAGTGGACAGGGGGTACCCAATCAGCCCCAGCATTTT. Translation gives CASSGQGVPNQPQHF.

The V and J genes are TRBV5-4 and TRBJ1-4; 8 bases fit TRBD1. Germline V CDR1 and CDR2: SGHNT, YYREEE (reference sequence). V lost 5 bases and J lost 4; bases outside the gene matches: 7. The CDR3 runs to 15 residues. The CDR3 DNA reads TGTGCCAGCAGTCCCGACAGGGGAGGTAATGAAAAACTGTTTTTT. Translated, it gives CASSPDRGGNEKLFF.

The V call is TRBV2, the J call TRBJ1-6, with D possibly matching TRBD1 (5 bases). Germline CDR1 and CDR2: SNHLY and FYNNEI. The CDR3 runs to 15 residues. Trimming removed 4 bases from V and 8 bases from J, with 15 bases in between. The CDR3 sequence is CASSGPRWGDSPLHF. As DNA, the CDR3 is TGTGCCAGCAGTGGCCCCCGGTGGGGCGATTCACCCCTCCACTTT.

V is TRBV7-2 and J is TRBJ1-5, with a weak D call TRBD1 (5 bases). The germline V and J ends were trimmed by 5 bases and 2 bases, with 13 bases remaining between them. Germline CDR1 reads SGHTA; CDR2 reads FQGNSA. The CDR3 has 15 amino acids. The CDR3 nucleotides are TGTGCCAGCAGCCCAGACAGTAACGGCAATCAGCCCCAGCATTTT. Translated: CASSPDSNGNQPQHF.

This chain connects TRBV6-5 to TRBJ1-2, with 9 bases matching TRBD1. Unmatched junction bases numbered 5, after V lost 6 bases and J lost 3 bases. Germline assignment: CDR1 MNHEY and CDR2 SVGAGI. The CDR3 totals 14 residues. CDR3 region: CASRNRGLDYGYTF. The CDR3 DNA reads as TGTGCCAGCAGAAACAGGGGGCTCGACTATGGCTACACCTTC.

The chain uses TRBV6-5 and TRBJ1-2; D remains unclear. Per the germline V gene, CDR1 is MNHEY and CDR2 is SVGAGI. Trimming left V 4 bases short and J 3 bases short, with 9 bases between. There are 13 residues in the CDR3. The CDR3, as DNA: TGTGCCAGCAGTTCCGAAACAGACTATGGCTACACCTTC. Translated, it gives CASSSETDYGYTF.

V gene TRBV10-3 combines with J gene TRBJ1-1; maybe TRBD1 (5 bases). CDR3 length: 14 residues. V was shortened by 5 bases and J by 0 bases, with 10 bases between the two germline ends. CDR1 ENHRY and CDR2 SYGVKD come from the germline V gene. The CDR3 protein is CAISKDTMNTEAFF. The DNA of the CDR3 is TGTGCCATCAGTAAGGACACTATGAACACTGAAGCTTTCTTT.

This clone appeared once. The CDR3 reads CASSQDLRGTSEQYF. The CDR3, as DNA: TGCGCCAGCAGCCAAGATCTCCGGGGGACCAGCGAGCAGTACTTC. The chain links TRBV4-3 to TRBJ2-7; TRBD2 might be the D (6 bases). The CDR3 spans 15 residues. Trimming left V 0 bases short and J 6 bases short, with 15 bases between. In germline, CDR1 is LGHNA, CDR2 YSLEER.

V usage is TRBV25-1 and J usage is TRBJ2-7; D is perhaps TRBD1 (7 bases). The CDR3 is 14 residues long. Between the trimmed V and J ends, which lost 4 bases and 7 bases, there was a span of 17 bases. Germline CDR1 reads MGHDK; CDR2 reads SYGVNS. The CDR3 DNA sequence: TGTGCCAGCAGTGCGGCAGGGGGGCTTGGGGAGCAGTACTTC. Its protein is CASSAAGGLGEQYF.

J is TRBJ1-2 and V is TRBV21-1; the D call in the table, TRBD1, was not verified against the DNA. TRBV21-1 is given as a pseudogene. The CDR3 loop spans 12 amino acids. The CDR3 DNA sequence: TGTGCCAGCAGCAAACAGGTGGTTGGCTACACCTTC. Protein sequence: CASSKQVVGYTF.